This passage covers 23 T cell receptor beta chains from one sample sequenced in a study of T cell repertoires in cytomegalovirus infection. TCRdb reprocessed the reads via MiXCR and lists one record per CDR3 protein. This sample has about 310,000 distinct CDR3 sequences; 17% occur once, and the top ten carry 9.5% to 15%. Sequenced material: PBMCs. Source of these receptors: a human donor in good health (CMV status not recorded). Some clones in this sample may be carry-over from other donors' samples.

This clonotype was seen at least ten times. The chain combines TRBV4-3 with TRBJ2-1; D is ambiguous. This CDR3 is built from 15 residues. The V gene's germline CDR1 is LGHNA and CDR2 YSLEER. Trimming left V 1 base short and J 8 bases short, with 15 bases between. Here the CDR3 reads CASSQGAMSFDEQFF. The CDR3 bases are TGCGCCAGCAGCCAAGGGGCCATGAGTTTTGATGAGCAGTTCTTC.

The V call is TRBV28, the J call TRBJ1-6, with 7 bases fitting TRBD1. V lost 3 bases, J lost 6 bases, and 8 bases stayed unmatched. The CDR3 extends over 16 amino acids. Germline loops: CDR1 MDHEN, CDR2 SYDVKM. The CDR3 nucleotides read TGTGCCAGCAGTTTTATGGACAGGCCGGGTAATTCACCCCTCCACTTT. It yields the protein CASSFMDRPGNSPLHF.

In its sample, this clonotype was seen many times. The rearrangement joins TRBV28 to TRBJ2-5; TRBD1 agrees at 7 bases. V gave up 2 bases and J gave up 4 bases; unmatched junction bases: 16. This CDR3 spans 18 amino acids. Per the germline V gene, CDR1 is MDHEN and CDR2 is SYDVKM. As DNA, the CDR3 is TGTGCCAGCAGTTTACCATCGATTACAGGGGCGTATAGAGAGACCCAGTACTTC. Its translation: CASSLPSITGAYRETQYF.

This rearrangement joins TRBV6-1 to TRBJ1-5; 9 nucleotides line up with TRBD1. This CDR3 spans 14 amino acids. The V segment lost 8 bases and the J segment 4 bases; nucleotides outside the gene matches: 6. Germline CDR1 and CDR2: MNHNS and SASEGT. The CDR3 is CASDQDRGNQPQHF. CDR3 DNA: TGTGCCAGCGACCAAGACAGGGGGAATCAGCCCCAGCATTTT.

The chain recombines TRBV7-6 with TRBJ2-3; no clear D. The CDR3 runs 13 residues. With 5 bases removed from V and 7 bases from J, the gap between germline ends came to 13 bases. Germline-derived CDR1 and CDR2 are SGHVS and FNYEAQ. CDR3 sequence: CASSPTPLNTQYF. The CDR3 nucleotides are TGTGCCAGCAGCCCCACGCCCTTAAATACGCAGTATTTT.

This clonotype appeared a few times. The J gene is TRBJ2-7, the V gene TRBV7-2; 11 positions agree with TRBD2. Germline CDR1 reads SGHTA; CDR2 reads FQGNSA. The CDR3 covers 20 residues. V dropped 5 bases and J dropped 2; count of bases not matched to a gene: 20. This CDR3 reads CASSISHRVSSGGRPYEQYF. The CDR3 DNA reads as TGTGCCAGCAGCATCTCCCACAGGGTATCTAGCGGGGGGCGTCCCTACGAGCAGTACTTC.

The chain is built from TRBV2 and TRBJ1-5, with TRBD1 as a possible D gene (5 bases). With 4 bases removed from V and 4 bases from J, the gap between germline ends came to 11 bases. CDR1 and CDR2 (germline): SNHLY, FYNNEI. CDR3 length: 14 amino acids. The CDR3 loop reads CASSGERGNQPQHF. CDR3 nucleotides: TGTGCCAGCAGTGGGGAACGGGGGAATCAGCCCCAGCATTTT.

V is TRBV12-3 or TRBV12-4 and J is TRBJ2-3, with D possibly being TRBD1 or TRBD2 (5 bases each). The CDR3 totals 13 residues. The V and J ends lost 3 bases and 9 bases respectively, with 13 bases between them. CDR3 protein: CASSFLRRETQYF. For the CDR3, the DNA is TGTGCCAGCAGTTTCCTCCGCAGGGAGACGCAGTATTTT.

This clonotype appeared many times. This chain joins TRBV10-3 and TRBJ1-1; D might be TRBD1 (6 bases). Looked up from germline, CDR1 is ENHRY and CDR2 is SYGVKD. The CDR3 contains 15 residues. V was pared by 2 bases and J by 8 bases, with 18 bases between. The CDR3, as DNA: TGTGCCATCAGTGAGACGACAGGCGGGGGGACGGAAGCTTTCTTT. Its translation: CAISETTGGGTEAFF.

This clonotype was observed a few times. The CDR3, as DNA: TGTGCCAGCAGCGAAGAGCGGGGTGAGAGCTCCTACAATGAGCAGTTCTTC. Its translation is CASSEERGESSYNEQFF. The chain uses TRBV7-9 and TRBJ2-1; 7 bases fit TRBD2. Germline assignment: CDR1 SEHNR and CDR2 FQNEAQ (reference sequence). The J segment lost 0 bases and the V segment lost 5 bases, leaving 10 bases of the junction unmatched. This CDR3 is 17 amino acids long.

The V gene is TRBV18, the J gene TRBJ2-5; D uncertain. Germline-derived CDR1 and CDR2 are KGHSH and LQKENI. The CDR3 contains 12 residues. V was shortened by 2 bases and J by 5 bases, with 6 bases between the two germline ends. CDR3 residues: CASSPSSETQYF. For the CDR3, the DNA is TGTGCCAGCTCACCATCTTCCGAGACCCAGTACTTC.

The chain employs TRBV7-6 and TRBJ1-2, with 7 bases matching TRBD1. The germline CDR1 and CDR2 sequences are SGHVS and FNYEAQ. Trimming at V came to 5 bases and at J to 2 bases, leaving 8 bases not matched to a gene. The CDR3 totals 15 residues. Here the CDR3 reads CASSGEDRLNYGYTF. The CDR3 DNA reads TGTGCCAGCAGCGGGGAGGACAGGCTGAACTATGGCTACACCTTC.

There are many counts of this clonotype. This chain joins TRBV12-3 or TRBV12-4 and TRBJ2-1, with a tentative D call TRBD1 (6 bases). This CDR3 is built from 12 residues. V shed 3 bases and J shed 7 bases, with 7 bases lying between them. The CDR3 DNA reads TGTGCCAGCAGTTTCAGGGGTAATGAGCAGTTCTTC. As protein: CASSFRGNEQFF.

This clonotype was seen many times. The rearrangement links TRBV7-6 to TRBJ2-2; 11 bases fit TRBD2. The CDR3 contains 16 residues. The junction had 8 bases not matched to a gene; V was cut back by 6 bases and J by 5 bases. CDR1 is SGHVS and CDR2 is FNYEAQ in the germline V gene. CDR3 residues: CASSSSGTSGTGELFF. The DNA of the CDR3 is TGTGCCAGCAGTTCCTCTGGGACTAGCGGTACCGGGGAGCTGTTTTTT.

This clonotype has only a few counts. The gene calls are TRBV27 and TRBJ2-3; D perhaps matches TRBD2 (6 bases). This CDR3 has 16 residues. CDR1 and CDR2 from the germline V gene are MNHEY and SMNVEV (reference sequence). V shed 4 bases and J shed 7 bases, with 21 bases lying between them. This CDR3 is CASSYLEGGGENTQYF. The DNA for the CDR3 is TGTGCCAGCAGTTACCTGGAGGGAGGTGGAGAGAATACGCAGTATTTT.

This clonotype was recorded many times. The V gene is TRBV20-1, the J gene TRBJ2-7; maybe TRBD2 (6 bases). Looked up from germline, CDR1 is DFQATT and CDR2 is SNEGSKA (reference sequence). The V end lost 7 bases, the J end lost 7 bases, and 17 bases lay between the germline ends. The CDR3 contains 12 residues. The CDR3 spells CSVGSPAGEQYF. In DNA form, the CDR3 reads TGCAGTGTTGGGAGCCCTGCGGGAGAGCAGTACTTC.

Only a few counts were recorded for this clonotype. The chain recombines TRBV20-1 with TRBJ1-1; maybe TRBD1 (5 bases). CDR3 length equals 15 residues. Germline lookup yields CDR1 DFQATT and CDR2 SNEGSKA (reference sequence). V lost 0 bases to trimming and J lost 5 bases, with 16 bases between them. CDR3 sequence reads: CSAREGSGLGTEAFF. For the CDR3, the DNA is TGCAGTGCTAGAGAGGGATCGGGGCTTGGGACTGAAGCTTTCTTT.

This clonotype was counted many times. The rearrangement uses TRBV7-9 and TRBJ2-3; D not certain. This CDR3 region has 13 residues. Germline CDR1 and CDR2: SEHNR and FQNEAQ (reference sequence). Trimming took off 1 base at V and 2 bases at J, with 4 bases between the two ends. The CDR3 sequence: CASSLVPTDTQYF. The CDR3 region has the DNA TGTGCCAGCAGCTTAGTGCCCACAGATACGCAGTATTTT.

The gene calls are TRBV29-1 and TRBJ2-5; D is unclear. The germline V gene encodes CDR1 SQVTM and CDR2 ANQGSEA. The V and J ends lost 4 bases and 2 bases respectively, with 11 bases between them. CDR3 length: 13 residues. The DNA of the CDR3 is TGCAGCGTTGTCGGACGAGGACAAGAGACCCAGTACTTC. This translates into CSVVGRGQETQYF.

This chain uses TRBV5-5 with TRBJ2-1, with 7 bases matching TRBD2. The trim removed 4 bases at V and 6 bases at J, leaving 10 bases unmatched. The CDR3 covers 15 residues. The V gene's germline CDR1 is SGHKS and CDR2 YYEKEE (reference sequence). The chain's CDR3 is CASSRGGDSRNEQFF. CDR3 DNA sequence: TGTGCCAGCAGCAGGGGAGGGGACTCTCGCAATGAGCAGTTCTTC.

V is TRBV20-1 and J is TRBJ1-1; D unresolved. Trimming shortened V by 5 bases and J by 0 bases, and 10 bases separated the two germline ends. Germline CDR1 reads DFQATT; CDR2 reads SNEGSKA (reference sequence). CDR3 size: 13 residues. The DNA for the CDR3 is TGCAGTGCTCTGGGAGGGTTGAACACTGAAGCTTTCTTT. Translation: CSALGGLNTEAFF.

This clonotype was found a few times. The chain employs TRBV27 and TRBJ2-3, with D perhaps given as TRBD1 or TRBD2 (6 bases each). Per the germline V gene, CDR1 is MNHEY and CDR2 is SMNVEV (reference sequence). V lost 4 bases and J 0 bases, leaving 17 bases between the germline ends. This CDR3 comprises 17 residues. CDR3 residues: CASSSLRTGGSTDTQYF. DNA for the CDR3: TGTGCCAGCAGTTCCCTCCGCACCGGGGGCAGCACAGATACGCAGTATTTT.

The rearrangement joins TRBV12-3 or TRBV12-4 to TRBJ1-1; no clear D gene. CDR3 size: 13 residues. The ends were cut back, 3 bases at V and 5 bases at J, with 10 bases in the middle. The CDR3 protein is CASSFRAETEAFF. CDR3 nucleotides: TGTGCCAGCAGTTTTAGGGCCGAGACTGAAGCTTTCTTT.